The 21 T cell receptor beta chains listed next were all sequenced from one sample in a study of PD-1 blockade in classical Hodgkin lymphoma. TCRdb's copy holds only in-frame clones and misses some; the assay was immunoSEQ multiplex PCR. The repertoire holds about 59,000 clones, roughly 90% seen once, with more than 7.5% in the top ten. All patients experienced relapse after autologous stem cell transplantation, and brentuximab vedotin exposure was variable. The input for sequencing was peripheral blood mononuclear cells (PBMCs), taken at baseline. Every receptor here comes from a human donor with classical Hodgkin lymphoma.

This chain connects TRBV28 to TRBJ2-1; TRBD2 matches 12 bases. Germline CDR1 MDHEN, CDR2 SYDVKM. V trimming: 3 bases; J trimming: 6 bases; junction bases outside the gene matches: 12. The CDR3 is made up of 18 amino acids. CDR3 sequence reads: CASSFMRLAGGTRNEQFF. In DNA, the CDR3 is TGTGCCAGCAGTTTCATGCGGCTAGCGGGAGGGACGCGCAATGAGCAGTTCTTC.

The gene calls are TRBV4-1 and TRBJ2-3; 12 bases are shared with TRBD1. The germline CDR1 and CDR2 sequences are MGHRA and YSYEKL. V shed 4 bases, J shed 5 bases, and the junction held 13 bases outside the gene matches. This CDR3 has 18 amino acids. CDR3 nucleotide sequence: TGCGCCAGCAGCCGACCTCCCGGGACAGGGGGCGTGGTAGATACGCAGTATTTT. As protein: CASSRPPGTGGVVDTQYF.

The J gene is TRBJ2-3, the V gene TRBV11-3; D could derive from TRBD1 or TRBD2 (5 bases each). V was pared by 2 bases and J by 2 bases, with 11 bases between. CDR3 length: 15 residues. The germline V gene has CDR1 SGHNT and CDR2 YENEEA. CDR3 sequence: CASSLRGRDTDTQYF. CDR3 nucleotides: TGTGCCAGCAGCTTACGGGGACGCGACACAGATACGCAGTATTTT.

A few counts support this clone. CDR3 region: CATGPLATNEKLFF. CDR3 coding DNA: TGTGCCACCGGACCCCTTGCAACTAATGAAAAACTGTTTTTT. The V call is TRBV15, the J call TRBJ1-4, with no clear D. CDR3 length: 14 amino acids. The V and J ends lost 8 bases and 0 bases respectively, with 10 bases between them. The V gene's germline CDR1 is LNHNV and CDR2 YYDKDF (reference sequence).

The chain links TRBV28 to TRBJ2-7, with D possibly called TRBD1 or TRBD2 (5 bases each). This CDR3 is 15 amino acids long. V lost 8 bases to trimming and J lost 0 bases, with 17 bases between them. Germline V gives CDR1 MDHEN, CDR2 SYDVKM. The CDR3 DNA reads TGTGCCAGCCACCGTACTAGGGGCGACTCCTACGAGCAGTACTTC. Translating it yields CASHRTRGDSYEQYF.

This clone came up once. The chain combines TRBV28 with TRBJ1-5; TRBD1 agrees at 8 bases. The CDR3 runs 14 residues. CDR1 and CDR2 (germline): MDHEN, SYDVKM. Trimming removed 6 bases from V and 7 bases from J; junction bases left unmatched: 8. The CDR3 DNA sequence: TGTGCCAGCAGATCTTTGACAGGGGTGCAGCCCCAGCATTTT. As protein: CASRSLTGVQPQHF.

The rearrangement joins TRBV13 to TRBJ1-2; possible D gene TRBD1, 5 bases. Trimming pared 1 base from V and 7 bases from J, leaving 10 bases between. The CDR3 contains 13 residues. Germline V gene sequence: CDR1 PRHDT, CDR2 FYEKMQ (reference sequence). The chain's CDR3 is CASSLVSGFGYTF. The CDR3 DNA sequence: TGTGCCAGCAGCTTAGTTTCAGGGTTTGGCTACACCTTC.

The rearrangement joins TRBV4-2 to TRBJ1-6; 7 bases map to TRBD1. Per germline, CDR1 LGHNA and CDR2 YNFKEQ. After removal of 0 bases from V and 9 bases from J, the junction contained 14 bases not matched to a gene. The CDR3 runs 18 residues. In DNA, the CDR3 is TGTGCCAGCAGCCAAGATTCGGGCACCGGGACAGATGCTTCACCCCTCCACTTT. As protein: CASSQDSGTGTDASPLHF.

The V call is TRBV10-3, the J call TRBJ1-3; 9 bases are shared with TRBD1. The V and J ends lost 7 bases and 0 bases, in that order; junction bases with no gene match: 7. Germline V lookup: CDR1 ENHRY, CDR2 SYGVKD. The CDR3 sequence is 16 residues long. As DNA, the CDR3 is TGTGCCATCAATGCCGGGACAGGGAGCTCTGGAAACACCATATATTTT. Its translation is CAINAGTGSSGNTIYF.

A single count supports this clone. This sequence joins TRBV23-1 and TRBJ2-7; 8 nucleotides match TRBD1. TRBV23-1 is an ORF, and what it does is uncertain. The CDR3 loop spans 17 amino acids. V was pared by 6 bases and J by 5 bases, with 18 bases of the junction left unmatched. In nucleotides, the CDR3 is TGCGCCAGCAGCTCGCCTAAATGGACAGGGAGATTCCACGAGCAGTACTTC. It encodes CASSSPKWTGRFHEQYF.

This chain joins TRBV11-2 and TRBJ2-5, with 7 bases aligning to TRBD2. Trimming at V came to 7 bases and at J to 5 bases, leaving 13 bases not matched to a gene. CDR3 length: 15 residues. Germline CDR1 SGHAT, CDR2 FQNNGV. The CDR3 protein is CASTAPGGPWETQYF. In DNA form, the CDR3 reads TGTGCCAGCACGGCCCCGGGGGGTCCGTGGGAGACCCAGTACTTC.

The V and J genes are TRBV21-1 and TRBJ2-5; the table's D call of TRBD2 was not tested on the DNA. TRBV21-1 is flagged as a pseudogene. The CDR3 runs to 13 residues. CDR3 DNA: TGTGCCAGGCGGGACGGGGACCAAGAGACCCAGTACTTC. Residues: CARRDGDQETQYF.

This chain connects TRBV11-1 to TRBJ2-1, with TRBD2 as a possible D gene (6 bases). Per the germline V gene, CDR1 is SGHAT and CDR2 is FQDESV (reference sequence). Between the trimmed V and J ends, which lost 5 bases and 1 base, there was a span of 12 bases. This CDR3 is 15 amino acids long. For the CDR3, the DNA is TGTGCCAGCAGCACCGGGAGCGTGTCCTACAATGAGCAGTTCTTC. The encoded protein is CASSTGSVSYNEQFF.

This clone occurred once. CDR3 sequence (DNA): TGCGCCAGCAGCTCAGGGACAGGAGTATCACCCCTCCACTTT. Translation gives CASSSGTGVSPLHF. This chain links TRBV5-1 with TRBJ1-6, with 8 bases that match TRBD1. CDR1 is SGHRS, CDR2 YFSETQ, per germline. The CDR3 runs to 14 residues. Trimming cost V 3 bases and J 10 bases; bases outside gene matches: 6.

The chain recombines TRBV19 with TRBJ1-4; tentatively, D is TRBD1 (5 bases). Germline V lookup: CDR1 LNHDA, CDR2 SQIVND (reference sequence). Deletions cut 7 bases from V and 3 bases from J, with 9 bases between. The CDR3 covers 13 residues. CDR3 coding DNA: TGTGCCAGTAAACAACAGGCTAATGAAAAACTGTTTTTT. This sequence encodes CASKQQANEKLFF.

This clone was seen a handful of times. The CDR3 sequence: CSVERVALAGQETQYF. The CDR3 DNA sequence: TGCAGCGTTGAACGGGTGGCTCTAGCGGGGCAAGAGACCCAGTACTTC. This chain links TRBV29-1 with TRBJ2-5, with TRBD2 identical over 9 bases. There are 16 residues in the CDR3. CDR1 is SQVTM, CDR2 ANQGSEA, per germline. With V trimmed by 2 bases and J by 2 bases, 9 bases remained unmatched.

The V gene is TRBV5-4, the J gene TRBJ2-1, with D possibly matching TRBD1 (5 bases). The V end lost 2 bases, the J end lost 9 bases, and 6 bases lay between the germline ends. Looked up from germline, CDR1 is SGHNT and CDR2 is YYREEE (reference sequence). CDR3 length: 11 amino acids. The CDR3, as DNA: TGTGCCAGCAGCTTAGGGGTTGAGCAGTTCTTC. It translates to CASSLGVEQFF.

The chain joins TRBV20-1 to TRBJ2-5; D not certain. The germline V and J ends were trimmed by 4 bases and 3 bases, with 3 bases remaining between them. Germline CDR1 reads DFQATT; CDR2 reads SNEGSKA (reference sequence). The length of the CDR3 is 10 residues. CDR3 loop: CSATEETQYF. CDR3 DNA sequence: TGCAGTGCTACCGAAGAGACCCAGTACTTC.

V is TRBV28 and J is TRBJ2-1; D is possibly TRBD1 (6 bases). V shed 6 bases and J shed 0 bases, with 9 bases lying between them. Per germline, CDR1 MDHEN and CDR2 SYDVKM. This CDR3 is 14 amino acids long. Here the CDR3 reads CASSPDSSYNEQFF. DNA of the CDR3: TGTGCCAGCAGCCCGGACAGCTCCTACAATGAGCAGTTCTTC. The full variable domain, with the rest looked up from reference TRBV28 and TRBJ2-1, is DVKVTQSSRYLVKRTGEKVFLECVQDMDHENMFWYRQDPGLGLRLIYFSYDVKMKEKGDIPEGYSVSREKKERFSLILESASTNQTSMYLCASSPDSSYNEQFFGPGTRLTVL.

The chain combines TRBV29-1 with TRBJ2-3; 8 nucleotides agree with TRBD2. Per the germline V gene, CDR1 is SQVTM and CDR2 is ANQGSEA. V dropped 4 bases and J dropped 4; count of bases not matched to a gene: 1. The CDR3 is 12 amino acids. Here the CDR3 DNA reads TGCAGCGTTGGAGCGGGGGCAGATACGCAGTATTTT. Its protein product is CSVGAGADTQYF.

The rearrangement uses TRBV9 and TRBJ1-6, with TRBD1 matching over 7 bases. The length of the CDR3 is 14 residues. Losses at the gene ends were 5 bases for V and 5 bases for J; bases not matched to a gene: 4. CDR1 is SGDLS and CDR2 is YYNGEE in the germline V gene. CDR3 in amino acids: CASRKGQNNSPLHF. Here the CDR3 DNA reads TGTGCCAGCAGGAAGGGACAGAATAATTCACCCCTCCACTTT.